The rows below give T cell receptor beta chains drawn from one sample of a study of blood T cell repertoires in COVID-19. Assay: immunoSEQ multiplex PCR; the TCRdb copy retains only in-frame clones and omits some. The sample lists about 230,000 clones, about four fifths occurring once. Input material: peripheral blood. The source is a woman of 80 years or more with COVID-19, enrolled during active disease. The CDR3 runs from the conserved cysteine through the conserved F or W. D genes are given only for firm matches. Clone size is given for some rows only: seen once, a few or many times, or a class if the clone is expanded.

size	length	V	D	J	CDR3	DNA
once	14	TRBV4-1	.	TRBJ1-2	CASSQDPANYGYTF	TGCGCCAGCAGCCAAGACCCGGCTAACTATGGCTACACCTTC
once	15	TRBV30	TRBD2	TRBJ2-3	CAWRGTGLASDTQYF	TGTGCCTGGAGGGGGACGGGACTAGCGTCAGATACGCAGTATTTT
.	16	TRBV7-2	TRBD1	TRBJ2-1	CASSRRQGSSYNEQFF	TGTGCCAGCAGCCGCCGACAGGGGTCCTCCTACAATGAGCAGTTCTTC
.	14	TRBV5-1	.	TRBJ2-3	CASRMGLSTDTQYF	TGCGCCAGCAGAATGGGACTTAGCACAGATACGCAGTATTTT
.	15	TRBV30	.	TRBJ1-5	CAWSESGQWGQPQHF	TGTGCCTGGAGTGAGTCAGGGCAGTGGGGTCAGCCCCAGCATTTT
.	14	TRBV10-3	.	TRBJ2-7	CAISVGKGAYEQYF	TGTGCCATCAGTGTCGGGAAGGGGGCCTACGAGCAGTACTTC
.	14	TRBV29-1	TRBD1	TRBJ2-1	CSVPGQGVFNEQFF	TGCAGCGTTCCAGGACAGGGCGTCTTCAATGAGCAGTTCTTC
.	16	TRBV9	.	TRBJ2-5	CASSVGVMSAQETQYF	TGTGCCAGCAGCGTAGGGGTAATGAGCGCACAAGAGACCCAGTACTTC
once	13	TRBV6-5	.	TRBJ1-6	CASRMFLSEPLHF	TGTGCCAGCCGCATGTTCCTTTCAGAACCCCTCCACTTT
.	13	TRBV6-5	.	TRBJ1-2	CASSFTGLAGYTF	TGTGCCAGCAGTTTTACAGGGTTGGCTGGCTACACCTTC